A selection of T cell receptor beta chains follows, all from one sample in a study of CD8+CD57+ T cells in acquired aplastic anemia. TCRdb reprocessed the reads with MiXCR, giving one entry per CDR3 protein. Of some 210,000 distinct CDR3 sequences listed, over 55% were seen once; the top ten hold about 31%. Material for sequencing was sorted CD4+, CD8+, or CD8+CD57+ T cells (not recorded which) from PBMCs. All receptors derive from a human donor in good health. CDR3s include the opening cysteine and the closing phenylalanine or tryptophan. Each record gives: J gene, V gene, clone size, CDR3 length, D gene, CDR3 DNA, CDR3 protein. A D gene is named only where the DNA matches it firmly. Clone sizes are given selectively: once, few, many, or a class where the clone is expanded.

>TRBJ2-3|TRBV11-1|many|16|-
TGTGCCAGCGCTACCGGGACAACAGCTAGCACAGATACGCAGTATTTT
CASATGTTASTDTQYF
>TRBJ2-7|TRBV20-1|-|14|-
TGCAGCGCTAGAGATGTAGGACGGCCCTACGAGCAGTACTTC
CSARDVGRPYEQYF
>TRBJ1-4|TRBV5-1|-|13|-
TGCGCCAGCAGCTTGGAGGCTAATGAAAAACTGTTTTTT
CASSLEANEKLFF
>TRBJ1-3|TRBV4-3|-|15|TRBD1
TGCGCCAGCAGCCAGGGACAGGGGTCTGGAAACACCATATATTTT
CASSQGQGSGNTIYF
>TRBJ1-5|TRBV7-9|-|12|-
TGTGCCAGCAGCTTAGGACGGCAGCCCCAGCATTTT
CASSLGRQPQHF
>TRBJ2-2|TRBV27|-|16|-
TGTGCCAGCAGTTTATACGTGGGATTAAACACCGGGGAGCTGTTTTTT
CASSLYVGLNTGELFF
>TRBJ2-1|TRBV20-1|-|14|TRBD2
TGCAGTGCTAGAGGACTAGCGGTGTTGGATGAGCAGTTCTTC
CSARGLAVLDEQFF
>TRBJ2-7|TRBV9|many|15|TRBD1
TGTGCCAGCAGCCCGGTAGACAGGGGCTCCTACGAGCAGTACTTC
CASSPVDRGSYEQYF
>TRBJ2-2|TRBV20-1|-|12|-
TGCAGTGCCGAACAGCACACCGGGGAGCTGTTTTTT
CSAEQHTGELFF
>TRBJ2-7|TRBV20-1|many|9|-
TGCAGTGCTAAATCCGAGCAGTACTTC
CSAKSEQYF
>TRBJ2-3|TRBV9|few|19|TRBD2
TGTGCCAGCAGTTCCCCGCGACTAGCGGGAGACCCTGGCACAGATACGCAGTATTTT
CASSSPRLAGDPGTDTQYF
>TRBJ1-6|TRBV19|once|15|-
TGTGCCAGTACCCCTGAAGGATGGGGAAATTCACCCCTCCACTTT
CASTPEGWGNSPLHF
>TRBJ1-5|TRBV12-3/TRBV12-4|-|13|TRBD1
TGTGCCAGCAGTACAGGGGAGGAGCGGCCCCAGCATTTT
CASSTGEERPQHF
>TRBJ1-1|TRBV7-2|-|15|-
TGTGCCAGCAGCTTACCCCAGGGACAATACACTGAAGCTTTCTTT
CASSLPQGQYTEAFF
>TRBJ2-7|TRBV7-3|once|13|-
TGTGCCAGCAGCTTAACGACGGGGTACGAGCAGTACTTC
CASSLTTGYEQYF
>TRBJ1-1|TRBV9|-|14|TRBD1
TGTGCCAGCAGCAACCCACAGGGGTCAGGTGAAGCTTTATTT
CASSNPQGSGEALF
>TRBJ2-2|TRBV2|many|14|-
TGTGCCAGCAGTGCTCTTTCACTGGGCGGGGAGCTGTTTTTT
CASSALSLGGELFF
>TRBJ1-4|TRBV3-1|-|14|-
TGTGCCAGCAGCCAGGGGGACTCTAATGAAAAACTGTTTTTT
CASSQGDSNEKLFF
>TRBJ2-1|TRBV9|many|21|TRBD2
TGTGCCAGCAGCGGGGGATTTTTGGGACTAGCGGGAGGAGGCTCCTACAATGAGCAGTTCTTC
CASSGGFLGLAGGGSYNEQFF
>TRBJ2-3|TRBV7-9|few|14|-
TGTGCCATCAGTGGGCAGGGGAACACAGATACGCAGTATTTT
CAISGQGNTDTQYF
>TRBJ1-2|TRBV12-3/TRBV12-4|-|11|-
TGTGCCAGCAGTATTGTCCTCGGCTACACCTTC
CASSIVLGYTF
>TRBJ2-7|TRBV7-1|-|16|TRBD2
TGTGCCAGCAGCTCCGGGACTAGCGGGAGCCTGTACGAGCAGTACTTC
CASSSGTSGSLYEQYF